The 27 T cell receptor beta chains listed next were all sequenced from one sample in a study of OX40 agonist ivuxolimab in advanced cancers. Libraries were prepared by immunoSEQ multiplex PCR; TCRdb keeps only in-frame clonotypes and omits some of them. Among 60,000 to 75,000 clones listed, 91% were seen once. Material: CD4+ or CD8+ T cells sorted from blood, obtained in a trial of the OX40 agonist ivuxolimab. Receptor source: an adult with an advanced solid tumor such as melanoma, head and neck, liver or kidney cancer.

The chain has TRBV7-2 and TRBJ1-2; no clear D. V was clipped by 4 bases and J by 3 bases, with 15 bases between them. Germline lookup yields CDR1 SGHTA and CDR2 FQGNSA. The CDR3 spans 15 residues. CDR3 amino acids: CASSSKQTLDYGYTF. Written as DNA, the CDR3 is TGTGCCAGCAGCTCGAAACAGACGCTGGACTATGGCTACACCTTC.

This chain links TRBV4-1 with TRBJ1-1; TRBD1 is a possible D gene (6 bases). The length of the CDR3 is 13 residues. V lost 4 bases and J lost 4, with 10 bases in between. Germline loops: CDR1 MGHRA, CDR2 YSYEKL. The DNA for the CDR3 is TGCGCCAGCAGCCCCCAGGGGAGCACTGAAGCTTTCTTT. Residues: CASSPQGSTEAFF.

The chain is built from TRBV6-8 and TRBJ2-7; 10 bases match TRBD1. Germline loops: CDR1 MNHGY, CDR2 SAAAGT. CDR3 length: 17 residues. Losses at the gene ends were 6 bases for V and 5 bases for J; bases not matched to a gene: 16. Here the CDR3 DNA reads TGTGCCAGCAGACCTACGAGGGACAGGGGCCCAGATGACGAGCAGTACGTC. Amino acid sequence: CASRPTRDRGPDDEQYV.

DNA for the CDR3: TGTGCCAGCAGCTTAGCGACAGGGCTCTACGAGCAGTACTTC. Translation: CASSLATGLYEQYF. J is TRBJ2-7 and V is TRBV7-3; 7 nucleotides line up with TRBD1. Germline-derived CDR1 and CDR2 are SGHTA and FQGTGA. The CDR3 consists of 14 residues. The trim removed 2 bases at V and 3 bases at J, leaving 4 bases unmatched.

The rearrangement links TRBV27 to TRBJ1-2; D remains ambiguous. The length of the CDR3 is 12 residues. Trimming removed 5 bases at V and 4 bases at J, with 8 bases between. Per the germline V gene, CDR1 is MNHEY and CDR2 is SMNVEV (reference sequence). The DNA of the CDR3 is TGTGCCAGCAGTCCAGGTGGCTATGGCTACACCTTC. Translated, it gives CASSPGGYGYTF.

In its sample, this clone was seen a few times. V and J are TRBV7-9 and TRBJ2-1; 11 bases are a match to TRBD2. The CDR3 contains 15 residues. V dropped 5 bases and J dropped 8; count of bases not matched to a gene: 8. Germline-derived CDR1 and CDR2 are SEHNR and FQNEAQ (reference sequence). The CDR3 is CASSPTSGSFDEQFF. The CDR3 bases are TGTGCCAGCAGCCCCACTAGCGGGAGCTTCGATGAGCAGTTCTTC.

This clone occurred a few times. The V gene is TRBV10-3, the J gene TRBJ1-1; D is ambiguous. The CDR3 is made up of 13 amino acids. Trimming took off 4 bases at V and 4 bases at J, with 10 bases between the two ends. Germline CDR1 and CDR2: ENHRY and SYGVKD. The CDR3 DNA reads as TGTGCCATCAGTGTAGGGCAAGTCACTGAAGCTTTCTTT. Translation: CAISVGQVTEAFF.

The chain carries TRBV9 and TRBJ2-7; 9 nucleotides agree with TRBD2. The CDR3 runs to 14 residues. From germline, CDR1 is SGDLS and CDR2 YYNGEE. Trimming cost V 3 bases and J 5 bases; bases outside gene matches: 6. The CDR3 reads CASSEGTSPHEQYF. The CDR3, as DNA: TGTGCCAGCAGCGAGGGGACTAGCCCCCACGAGCAGTACTTC.

The V call is TRBV6-1, the J call TRBJ2-7; D gene unclear. Germline V lookup: CDR1 MNHNS, CDR2 SASEGT. V was trimmed by 3 bases and J by 0 bases, leaving 15 bases between them. The CDR3 runs to 16 residues. CDR3 nucleotides: TGTGCCAGCAGTGAGGGATGGACCTCTCTCTCCTACGAGCAGTACGTC. Amino acid sequence: CASSEGWTSLSYEQYV.

This rearrangement joins TRBV4-2 to TRBJ2-5; TRBD1 might be the D (6 bases). V was clipped by 0 bases and J by 5 bases, with 16 bases between them. The CDR3 consists of 16 residues. The V gene's germline CDR1 is LGHNA and CDR2 YNFKEQ. As DNA, the CDR3 is TGTGCCAGCAGCCAAGATGGGGGCGGAACTCCCGAGACCCAGTACTTC. Translation gives CASSQDGGGTPETQYF.

The chain employs TRBV27 and TRBJ2-5; D uncertain. The CDR3 has 16 amino acids. Trimming took off 5 bases at V and 5 bases at J, with 21 bases between the two ends. The germline CDR1 and CDR2 sequences are MNHEY and SMNVEV (reference sequence). CDR3 sequence (DNA): TGTGCCAGCAGTATTTCCGGTGTCCCGGATCGGGAGACCCAGTACTTC. Protein: CASSISGVPDRETQYF.

V is TRBV2 and J is TRBJ2-5; no clear D. The ends were cut back, 3 bases at V and 5 bases at J, with 10 bases in the middle. Germline V gene lookup returns CDR1 SNHLY and CDR2 FYNNEI. The CDR3 length is 13 residues. The CDR3 bases are TGTGCCAGCAGTGATTTAGCCCAGGAGACCCAGTACTTC. Amino acid sequence: CASSDLAQETQYF.

This chain uses TRBV27 with TRBJ1-3; 9 nucleotides agree with TRBD1. V lost 4 bases and J lost 4; bases outside the gene matches: 11. The CDR3 runs to 17 residues. The V gene's germline CDR1 is MNHEY and CDR2 SMNVEV (reference sequence). CDR3 loop: CASSSTGTGRTGNTIYF. The CDR3, as DNA: TGTGCCAGCAGTTCCACCGGGACAGGGAGAACAGGAAACACCATATATTTT.

This chain's CDR3 is CASNPGQGRENEQFF. The CDR3 bases are TGTGCCAGCAACCCAGGACAGGGGAGAGAAAATGAGCAGTTCTTC. The chain recombines TRBV7-3 with TRBJ2-1; 9 positions agree with TRBD1. The trim removed 7 bases at V and 7 bases at J, leaving 11 bases unmatched. The CDR3 extends over 15 amino acids. Germline CDR1 is SGHTA and CDR2 is FQGTGA.

This rearrangement joins TRBV6-6 to TRBJ1-2; 8 bases map to TRBD1. The CDR3 contains 15 residues. Per germline, CDR1 MNHNY and CDR2 SVGAGI (reference sequence). With V trimmed by 4 bases and J by 4 bases, 8 bases remained unmatched. DNA of the CDR3: TGTGCCAGCAGTTTACCGGACAGGGACATCTATGGCTACACCTTC. Translated: CASSLPDRDIYGYTF.

The V and J genes are TRBV11-2 and TRBJ2-7; D is uncertain. The CDR3 runs 12 residues. CDR1 and CDR2 (germline): SGHAT, FQNNGV. V lost 2 bases and J 2 bases, leaving 4 bases between the germline ends. The CDR3 loop is CASSLTAYEQYV. In DNA, the CDR3 is TGTGCCAGCAGCTTAACGGCCTACGAGCAGTACGTC.

The chain is built from TRBV2 and TRBJ2-1, with TRBD2 as a possible D gene (5 bases). V was cut by 8 bases and J by 0 bases, with 11 bases left in between. The length of the CDR3 is 14 residues. Germline values: CDR1 SNHLY, CDR2 FYNNEI. This CDR3 reads CASVLGSSYNEQFF. The CDR3 coding sequence is TGTGCCAGCGTCTTGGGGAGCTCCTACAATGAGCAGTTCTTC.

The chain employs TRBV11-2 and TRBJ2-7; 8 bases fit TRBD2. J lost 6 bases, V lost 1 base, and 5 bases had no gene match. The CDR3 sequence is 14 residues long. From germline, CDR1 is SGHAT and CDR2 FQNNGV. Written as DNA, the CDR3 is TGTGCCAGCAGCTTAGGCGGACTAGCAATCGAGCAGTACTTC. Translated: CASSLGGLAIEQYF.

This sequence joins TRBV7-2 and TRBJ1-2; no firm D call. Germline loops: CDR1 SGHTA, CDR2 FQGNSA. V lost 0 bases and J lost 13, with 12 bases in between. The CDR3 covers 12 residues. In DNA form, the CDR3 reads TGTGCCAGCAGCTTAGCGGGTGGTGGATGCACCTTC. It specifies CASSLAGGGCTF.

The chain combines TRBV28 with TRBJ2-3, with D hard to call. This CDR3 region has 12 residues. CDR1 and CDR2 from the germline V gene are MDHEN and SYDVKM. Deletions cut 3 bases from V and 4 bases from J, with 5 bases between. The CDR3 protein is CASSFGADTQYF. Written as DNA, the CDR3 is TGTGCCAGCAGTTTTGGGGCAGATACGCAGTATTTT.

The rearrangement links TRBV19 to TRBJ1-1; 9 nucleotides align to TRBD1. Looked up from germline, CDR1 is LNHDA and CDR2 is SQIVND (reference sequence). The CDR3 is 15 residues long. V trimming: 6 bases; J trimming: 0 bases; junction bases outside the gene matches: 5. As DNA, the CDR3 is TGTGCCAGTAGCTTCGACAGGGGGATGAACACTGAAGCTTTCTTT. Protein: CASSFDRGMNTEAFF. The full variable domain, completed using reference TRBV19 and TRBJ1-1, is DGGITQSPKYLFRKEGQNVTLSCEQNLNHDAMYWYRQDPGQGLRLIYYSQIVNDFQKGDIAEGYSVSREKKESFPLTVTSAQKNPTAFYLCASSFDRGMNTEAFFGQGTRLTVV.

The chain uses TRBV29-1 and TRBJ2-3; D is undetermined. The CDR3 loop spans 13 amino acids. Trimming pared 4 bases from V and 2 bases from J, leaving 10 bases between. Per germline, CDR1 SQVTM and CDR2 ANQGSEA. CDR3 DNA: TGCAGCGTTGCCGCCGAGCCCACAGATACGCAGTATTTT. This codes for CSVAAEPTDTQYF.

This clone was found once. This sequence joins TRBV29-1 and TRBJ1-1; D remains ambiguous. CDR1 and CDR2 (germline): SQVTM, ANQGSEA. V lost 3 bases to trimming and J lost 0 bases, with 17 bases between them. The CDR3 sequence is 16 residues long. The CDR3 is CSVDGVSLNLNTEAFF. The CDR3 coding sequence is TGCAGCGTTGACGGGGTCTCGCTTAACCTGAACACTGAAGCTTTCTTT.

The chain couples TRBV7-9 to TRBJ2-1; TRBD2 matches at 12 bases. CDR1 and CDR2 (germline): SEHNR, FQNEAQ (reference sequence). This CDR3 has 15 residues. Trimming removed 2 bases from V and 8 bases from J; junction bases left unmatched: 4. CDR3 coding DNA: TGTGCCAGCAGCTTACTAGCGGGAGGGGTGGATGAGCAGTTCTTC. Translation gives CASSLLAGGVDEQFF.

This chain links TRBV5-1 with TRBJ2-7; D is possibly TRBD1 (6 bases). The CDR3 consists of 14 residues. Looked up from germline, CDR1 is SGHRS and CDR2 is YFSETQ. V lost 2 bases to trimming and J lost 1 base, with 10 bases between them. In DNA form, the CDR3 reads TGCGCCAGCAGCTTACTTACAGGGTCCTACGAGCAGTACGTC. It codes for CASSLLTGSYEQYV.

There are a few counts of this clone. The CDR3 protein is CASSFSGDPSYEQYF. Here the CDR3 DNA reads TGTGCCAGCAGCTTCTCGGGAGACCCCTCCTACGAGCAGTACTTC. The chain recombines TRBV7-3 with TRBJ2-7, with a possible D match to TRBD2 (6 bases). V was cut by 3 bases and J by 0 bases, with 12 bases left in between. This CDR3 has 15 amino acids. Germline V gene sequence: CDR1 SGHTA, CDR2 FQGTGA.

The gene calls are TRBV10-1 and TRBJ2-7; possible D gene TRBD2, 6 bases. CDR1 and CDR2 (germline): WNHNN, SYGVQD (reference sequence). The CDR3 loop spans 16 amino acids. The germline V and J ends were trimmed by 4 bases and 3 bases, with 19 bases remaining between them. CDR3 DNA: TGCGCCAGCAGTGGACCCAGGGAGGACGGGAACTACGAGCAGTACTTC. The encoded protein is CASSGPREDGNYEQYF.